This TCR beta chain originates from a study of T cells in Graves' hyperthyroidism and ophthalmopathy (dated by TCRdb to about 2019). About the study as a whole: Peripheral blood samples were taken at the time of initial diagnosis, prior to any treatment. A discovery cohort of approximately 100 patients, roughly 40 with Graves' ophthalmopathy and about 60 with stable Graves' hyperthyroidism, was used to find distinguishing TCR V-J signatures. Prospective prediction of ophthalmopathy was tested in an independent validation cohort consisting of fewer than 20 hyperthyroidism patients and around 16 patients who later progressed to ophthalmopathy. The 75 to 100 discovery patients were randomly split 7:3 into training and test sets. The study also compared thyroid tissue and blood T-cell repertoires from about 6 Graves' hyperthyroidism patients. After sampling, hyperthyroidism patients received methimazole starting at 30 mg daily, and ophthalmopathy patients received high-dose intravenous methylprednisolone. The paper reports TCR Vbeta CDR3 sequencing of more than 120 peripheral blood samples: 40 or so ophthalmopathy, fewer than 80 hyperthyroidism and approximately 17 progressor patients. The full study reports these points: Sample size was not statistically predetermined, and blinding of investigators to group allocation was not performed. A 13 V-J signature model separated ophthalmopathy from stable hyperthyroidism, with 87.88% sensitivity and about 81% specificity in cross-validation and 80%/75% in testing. In validation, progression to ophthalmopathy was predicted by the model with nearly 71% sensitivity and approximately 78% specificity, a median of around 5.9 months before onset. Most expanded thyroid clonotypes (frequency above 0.001) were also detected in blood, a finding suggesting that blood repertoires may reflect thyroid immune responses.

With regard to this clonotype: Its binding antigen is unknown. Qualities for individual bases were not recorded, and no much larger clone is one base off.

V is cut back by 5 bases and J by 5 bases, with 26 bases in the junction unmatched. Measured from the cysteine to the phenylalanine, the CDR3 is 21 residues long. Just CDR3 DNA is preserved here, 63 bases in frame from base 1. Sequences MNHNS (CDR1) and SASEGT (CDR2) are obtained from the germline V gene. Amplification of TCR beta CDR3 regions was carried out from RNA transcripts. The first round of RT-PCR for the TCR CDR3 was performed with the HTBI primer set and the Qiagen OneStep RT-PCR kit. Libraries were constructed in a second round of multiplex PCR, after which size selection and purification were performed. Sequencing of the libraries was done on an Illumina HiSeq2000 using paired-end 100 bp reads. The authors processed their data as follows. SOAPnuke was used to process the raw data, with reads discarded if the reads contained adapters or uncalled bases, had a mean Phred below 15, or lacked an exact constant-primer or identifier match. COPE v1.2.5 was used to merge the high-quality paired reads, and each unique nucleotide sequence was defined as a clonotype. Clonotypes were aligned to IMGT TRBV, TRBD and TRBJ reference segments using MiTCR v1.1. The analysis was restricted to V-J combinations with a frequency above 0.0001, which together covered just over 98% of the repertoires. The TCS score was defined as F50 (clonal expansion) divided by E x V (chaos), with BLOSUM62-based TCRdist calculated between CDR3 peptides within each V-J. Welch's t-statistics and random forest reduced around 520 V-J features to 10 to 15, which were used in a naive Bayes classifier (R e1071). TCRdb ran its own pipeline on the public reads, namely fastp trimming at Q25 and MiXCR clone calling, and kept in-frame beta chains. CDR3 protein sequences are deduplicated, and each keeps its most common genes and DNA. The V and J calls and clone size come from TCRdb's table, not from the authors' own analysis. This sample is represented by around 430,000 distinct CDR3 sequences; about 15% of them were singletons. The top ten hold 30% to 35% of the sample.

A patient counted as having stable Graves' hyperthyroidism if no progression to ophthalmopathy occurred over 18 months of follow-up. Hyperthyroidism patients were newly diagnosed, had a disease duration of under 2 months, and were aged 18 to 65 years. Exclusion was applied to patients with uncontrolled infections, other autoimmune diseases, pregnancy or lactation. Clinical symptoms, serum thyroxine and TRAb, thyroid ultrasound, and orbital computed tomography formed the basis for the diagnoses. Ficoll-Paque density gradient centrifugation was used to isolate PBMCs from 8 to 10 ml of fresh peripheral blood. Total RNA was extracted with Trizol reagent, and quality was checked on an Agilent 2100 Bioanalyzer.

This sequence uses TRBV6-1 and TRBJ2-5; TRBD1 lines up with 10 middle nucleotides. The sample comprised blood. The sequence derives from a woman aged 25 to 39 with Graves' hyperthyroidism. The CDR3 is CASSYKASPMPGQGNRETQYF. The DNA sequence reads TGTGCCAGCAGTTACAAAGCAAGCCCTATGCCGGGACAGGGGAATAGGGAGACCCAGTACTTC.